The 19 T cell receptor beta chains presented below share a single source sample, sequenced in a study of a mutant IDH1 vaccine in newly diagnosed glioma. The assay was immunoSEQ multiplex PCR, and TCRdb's table has in-frame clones only and misses some. Counted here are approximately 60,000 clones, under 85% occurring once; the ten biggest clones make up 3% to 4%. Documented time point: week 47, end of study. The vaccine gave 300 ug of a 20-mer mutant IDH1 peptide subcutaneously per dose. These receptors lack a known antigen. Sequencing was performed on PBMCs, taken from a glioma patient whose treatment included an IDH1 peptide vaccine. The receptors stem from a woman aged 50 to 60 with glioma.

V is TRBV29-1 and J is TRBJ1-4; D is uncertain. Trimming took 7 bases from V and 7 from J, leaving 16 bases between them. CDR3 length: 13 amino acids. CDR1 SQVTM and CDR2 ANQGSEA come from the germline V gene. CDR3 sequence: CSGRGEGGEKLFF. The CDR3 DNA reads as TGCAGCGGCCGGGGAGAGGGAGGTGAAAAACTGTTTTTT.

The chain employs TRBV10-3 and TRBJ1-1; possibly TRBD1 for D (6 bases). The CDR3 has 14 amino acids. Germline V gives CDR1 ENHRY, CDR2 SYGVKD. Trimming removed 5 bases from V and 0 bases from J, with 10 bases in between. CDR3 bases: TGTGCCATCAGTACGGGACACATGAACACTGAAGCTTTCTTT. It encodes CAISTGHMNTEAFF.

This chain connects TRBV30 to TRBJ1-1, with D perhaps matching TRBD1 (5 bases). CDR3 size: 12 residues. The germline V and J ends were trimmed by 7 bases and 1 base, with 10 bases remaining between them. The germline gives CDR1 GTSNPN, CDR2 SVGIG (reference sequence). CDR3 DNA: TGTGCCTCTGCGGACAAGAACACTGAAGCTTTCTTT. Its protein product is CASADKNTEAFF.

A single count supports this clone. The rearrangement uses TRBV28 and TRBJ1-2; D perhaps matches TRBD1 (6 bases). Germline CDR1 MDHEN, CDR2 SYDVKM. CDR3 length: 15 residues. The germline V and J ends were trimmed by 4 bases and 6 bases, with 18 bases remaining between them. CDR3 DNA: TGTGCCAGCAGTTCGACCAACAGGGAGTACAATGGCTACACCTTC. Amino acids: CASSSTNREYNGYTF.

CDR3 residues: CASSLGQRSGELFF. In DNA form, the CDR3 reads TGTGCCAGCAGCTTAGGACAGAGGAGCGGGGAGCTGTTTTTT. This chain uses TRBV11-3 with TRBJ2-2; D possibly corresponds to TRBD1 (5 bases). Deletions cut 1 base from V and 7 bases from J, with 10 bases between. Germline CDR1 is SGHNT and CDR2 is YENEEA. The length of the CDR3 is 14 residues.

The rearrangement joins TRBV27 to TRBJ1-6, with unresolved D. Between the trimmed V and J ends, which lost 0 bases and 4 bases, there was a span of 10 bases. This CDR3 has 16 amino acids. CDR1 and CDR2 (germline): MNHEY, SMNVEV (reference sequence). CDR3 sequence (DNA): TGTGCCAGCAGTTTATCTGTTTTAGGGTATAATTCACCCCTCCACTTT. Translation: CASSLSVLGYNSPLHF.

J is TRBJ2-3 and V is TRBV9; D not certain. Germline V lookup: CDR1 SGDLS, CDR2 YYNGEE. V was clipped by 1 base and J by 0 bases, with 0 bases between them. The CDR3 runs 12 residues. The CDR3 nucleotides are TGTGCCAGCAGCGTAAGCACAGATACGCAGTATTTT. Translated: CASSVSTDTQYF.

The chain carries TRBV19 and TRBJ1-1, with D tentatively TRBD1 (6 bases). This CDR3 has 15 residues. V lost 4 bases and J 11 bases, leaving 23 bases between the germline ends. Germline CDR1 LNHDA, CDR2 SQIVND (reference sequence). The DNA for the CDR3 is TGTGCCAGTAGTAACCAGGGACGGACAGAATCAGGGGCTTTCTTT. Encoded protein: CASSNQGRTESGAFF.

The V and J genes are TRBV9 and TRBJ2-3, with D perhaps TRBD2 (5 bases). Deletions cut 4 bases from V and 0 bases from J, with 12 bases between. The CDR3 loop spans 15 amino acids. Germline V gene data show CDR1 as SGDLS and CDR2 as YYNGEE. The CDR3 is CASSPHRGSTDTQYF. DNA of the CDR3: TGTGCCAGCAGCCCCCACCGGGGAAGCACAGATACGCAGTATTTT. Looking up the rest from reference TRBV9 and TRBJ2-3 gives the full variable domain: DSGVTQTPKHLITATGQRVTLRCSPRSGDLSVYWYQQSLDQGLQFLIQYYNGEERAKGNILERFSAQQFPDLHSELNLSSLELGDSALYFCASSPHRGSTDTQYFGPGTRLTVL.

The J gene is TRBJ1-1, the V gene TRBV5-6; a possible D gene is TRBD1 (6 bases). The V and J ends lost 3 bases and 2 bases respectively, with 8 bases between them. Germline CDR1 and CDR2: SGHDT and YYEEEE. This CDR3 comprises 13 residues. CDR3 nucleotides: TGTGCCAGCAGCTCACAGGGTAACACTGAAGCTTTCTTT. The encoded protein is CASSSQGNTEAFF.

The chain uses TRBV5-6 and TRBJ2-5; D is perhaps TRBD2 (5 bases). The germline gives CDR1 SGHDT, CDR2 YYEEEE. The V gene lost 1 base and the J gene lost 1 base, with 17 bases spanning the gap. The CDR3 has 17 amino acids. This CDR3 is CASSLFGPRRAQETQYF. In nucleotides, the CDR3 is TGTGCCAGCAGCTTGTTCGGTCCTCGGCGGGCCCAAGAGACCCAGTACTTC.

The chain has TRBV28 and TRBJ1-2; D perhaps matches TRBD1 (5 bases). Germline CDR1 reads MDHEN; CDR2 reads SYDVKM. This CDR3 spans 14 amino acids. V gave up 5 bases and J gave up 7 bases, with 17 bases separating them. CDR3 DNA: TGTGCCAGCAGTCCCCCCCGGCGGGGGGGTGGCTACACCTTC. It translates to CASSPPRRGGGYTF.

The chain couples TRBV9 to TRBJ2-7; 7 positions match TRBD2. Germline V gene sequence: CDR1 SGDLS, CDR2 YYNGEE. The length of the CDR3 is 14 residues. J lost 4 bases, V lost 7 bases, and 11 bases had no gene match. Here the CDR3 DNA reads TGTGCCAGCGGGGCCTCGGGGGGACGATACGAGCAGTACTTC. Its protein is CASGASGGRYEQYF.

The CDR3 here is CASGRDRPTSTNTGELFF. The CDR3 DNA sequence: TGTGCCAGCGGGAGGGACAGGCCCACCTCCACGAACACCGGGGAGCTGTTTTTT. The rearrangement links TRBV2 to TRBJ2-2; tentative D call: TRBD1 (8 bases). Trimming cost V 8 bases and J 0 bases, with 22 bases left between them. Germline V lookup: CDR1 SNHLY, CDR2 FYNNEI. This CDR3 has 18 residues.

The J gene is TRBJ2-2, the V gene TRBV9; D may correspond to TRBD1 or TRBD2 (5 bases each). The CDR3 is 15 amino acids. Trimming took 0 bases from V and 2 from J, leaving 8 bases between them. The germline gives CDR1 SGDLS, CDR2 YYNGEE. This CDR3 reads CASSVEGTNTGELFF. The DNA for the CDR3 is TGTGCCAGCAGCGTAGAAGGGACCAACACCGGGGAGCTGTTTTTT.

The V call is TRBV7-9, the J call TRBJ2-7; no definite D call. Germline-derived CDR1 and CDR2 are SEHNR and FQNEAQ (reference sequence). CDR3 length: 15 residues. Trimming left V 1 base short and J 3 bases short, with 13 bases between. The CDR3 loop is CASSLDSGSFYEQYF. The CDR3 nucleotides read TGTGCCAGCAGCTTAGATTCCGGATCTTTCTACGAGCAGTACTTC.

V gene TRBV10-3 combines with J gene TRBJ2-1; TRBD2 matches 8 bases. Germline V gene lookup returns CDR1 ENHRY and CDR2 SYGVKD. V dropped 2 bases and J dropped 2; count of bases not matched to a gene: 5. The CDR3 is 16 residues long. Here the CDR3 DNA reads TGTGCCATCAGTGAGAGCGCAGCGGGGGCCTACAATGAGCAGTTCTTC. As protein: CAISESAAGAYNEQFF.

The chain links TRBV12-5 to TRBJ1-2, with TRBD1 as a possible D gene (5 bases). The CDR3 has 13 amino acids. Germline CDR1 LGHNT, CDR2 FRNRAP. The ends were cut back, 8 bases at V and 4 bases at J, with 14 bases in the middle. CDR3 sequence: CASTAGPFYGYTF. As DNA, the CDR3 is TGTGCTAGTACCGCGGGGCCATTCTATGGCTACACCTTC.

This sequence joins TRBV7-9 and TRBJ1-2, with 9 bases fitting TRBD1. V lost 6 bases, J lost 8 bases, and 7 bases stayed unmatched. The CDR3 covers 13 residues. Germline CDR1 reads SEHNR; CDR2 reads FQNEAQ (reference sequence). CDR3 DNA sequence: TGTGCCAGCAGTTCCGGGACAGGGAACGGCTACACCTTC. Its translation is CASSSGTGNGYTF.